This T cell receptor beta chain was recovered during a study of cytomegalovirus exposure and HLA in healthy donors. Study background: A previous analysis identified 117 million unique TCR beta sequences derived from around 180 million T cells. Study-wide points: What was likely a sequencing artifact was a cluster of highly shared sequence variants. In a later analysis, V- and J-gene trimming of beta chains associated with a DCLRE1C missense variant, replicated independently.

V was shortened by 8 bases and J by 3 bases, with 18 bases between the two germline ends. The CDR3 covers 14 residues. Germline-derived CDR1 and CDR2 are SQVTM and ANQGSEA. PCR amplification relied on 60 Vbeta primers (plus 13 Jbeta primers). The repertoire was sequenced with immunoSEQ multiplex PCR; TCRdb's copy has only in-frame clones and lacks some. Among some 120,000 clones listed, about 63% were seen once. Comments on this clone: What it binds is unknown.

Sequencing was performed on PBMCs. This receptor was taken from a man aged 25-45 years in good health and CMV-seropositive. The chain has TRBV29-1 and TRBJ2-3, with D perhaps TRBD2 (7 bases). The CDR3 sequence: CSFRGGVGTDTQYF. Here the CDR3 DNA reads TGCAGCTTTAGGGGGGGGGTGGGGACAGATACGCAGTATTTT.